This TCR beta chain was sequenced in a study of blood T cell repertoires in COVID-19 (dated by TCRdb to 2020 to 2022). Study-level background: Collaborator samples came from the United States, Italy and Spain and covered acute and convalescent phases of COVID-19. The material from the prospective study consisted of cDNA or gDNA derived from T cells, B-cell-depleted T cells, or PBMCs. The dataset comprised deeply sampled blood TCRbeta repertoires from subjects exposed to, actively infected with, or recovered from COVID-19. The repertoires were released in a freely available public database meant as a resource for research on the immune response to SARS-CoV-2. The samples were drawn from the first 160 participants of the ongoing ImmuneRACE study and from over a thousand subjects provided by 6 global collaborators. A de-identified subject ID, COVID-19 status, age in years and sex were almost always included in the sample metadata. Where available, HLA class I and class II types were taken from metadata supplied by the sample provider and were not determined by assay-based typing.

Each collaborating institution followed its own protocols to collect whole blood in K2EDTA tubes. For TCRbeta analysis, collaborators shipped samples in one of three forms: frozen whole blood, isolated PBMCs, or DNA extracted from either of those sample types. Beyond this particular receptor, the publication reports: How much clinical and demographic metadata was included differed by source and by participant, and the metadata was provided uncurated.

This clone was seen only a few times. Which antigen it targets is not known. No per-base quality is available; no much larger clone lies one base away. TCRbeta CDR3 regions were amplified from genomic DNA by means of the immunoSEQ Assay, a bias-controlled multiplex PCR. As for the authors' bioinformatics: The number of nucleated cells in each sample was estimated from the amplification of reference gene primers within the assay. Sequence reads were collapsed and filtered to measure the absolute abundance of every unique TCRbeta CDR3 rearrangement. For each sample, productive Simpson clonality was calculated by taking the square root of Simpson's diversity index across productive rearrangements. TCRdb took this table from immuneACCESS and kept in-frame rearrangements with V and J called. Such tables lack part of the clones; where checked against another copy, unresolved V genes explain under half of the gap, and the rest is unexplained. V and J calls and clone size are given by that table; D and trimming were obtained from the DNA. For this sample the table gives some 200,000 clones, of which roughly 88% were detected only once. Together, the top ten hold around 14% of the sample.

The receptor was derived from a human donor in a cohort sampled during active COVID-19. The sample consisted of peripheral blood.

The CDR3 region reads CASSYGGVGTEAFF. The nucleotide sequence reads as follows: TGTGCCAGCAGTTACGGCGGAGTGGGCACTGAAGCTTTCTTT. Here the chain combines TRBV6-5 and TRBJ1-1; no D gene can be assigned with confidence. CDR1 and CDR2 are drawn from the germline V gene: MNHEY, SVGAGI. Including the terminal cysteine and phenylalanine, the CDR3 comprises 14 residues. The entry retains the CDR3 DNA only, 42 bases that are in frame from base 1. Deletion took 2 bases off V and 4 bases off J, with a span of 11 bases between the germline ends.